This TCR beta chain was captured in a study of T cells after yellow fever vaccination. This clonotype was observed at least ten times. Its cognate antigen is unknown. Germline CDR1 reads LNHDA; CDR2 reads SQIVND (reference sequence). The length of the CDR3 is 14 residues. The V end lost 3 bases, the J end lost 3 bases, and 12 bases lay between the germline ends. Study conclusions and caveats: Detected again after the booster were most primary-vaccination clones, at roughly 95% CD4 and 88% CD8.

One entry per CDR3 protein results from TCRdb running MiXCR on the 5' RACE reads. Of approximately 110,000 distinct CDR3 sequences listed, approximately 8.4% are singletons. The chain is built from TRBV19 and TRBJ2-7; D is ambiguous. The sequence derives from a man younger than 45 who received the YFV17D yellow fever vaccine. Sequencing used CD8+ T cells sorted from PBMCs, obtained 45 days after the yellow fever booster vaccination. CDR3 nucleotide sequence: TGTGCCAGTAGTATCGCGATAATACACTACGAGCAGTACTTC. Amino acids: CASSIAIIHYEQYF.